This T cell receptor (beta chain) was captured by sequencing in a study of early T cells in non-severe SARS-CoV-2 infection. Study-wide points: A preference for anti-spike CD8 responses marked VDJdb matching, which missed private and CD4 specificities.

A word on this clonotype: Its antigen is unknown.

In the library, individual cDNA molecules carried attached unique molecular identifiers. TCRdb analysed the 5' RACE reads with MiXCR anew, one entry per CDR3 protein. The table has tens of thousands of distinct CDR3 sequences, approximately 12% seen once; the top ten hold more than 1.5%. The sequence was obtained from an adult who was a healthcare worker with PCR-confirmed SARS-CoV-2 infection or an uninfected control (not recorded which). Sequencing was done on a sample of whole blood.

The CDR3 nucleotides read TGCGCCAGCAGCGTCGGGACAGAAGGTCAGCCCCAGCATTTT. This translates into CASSVGTEGQPQHF. The V and J genes are TRBV5-1 and TRBJ1-5; 7 bases align to TRBD1. The V segment lost 4 bases and the J segment 6 bases; nucleotides outside the gene matches: 7. CDR1 SGHRS and CDR2 YFSETQ come from the germline V gene. This CDR3 is built from 14 residues.